These 5 T cell receptor beta chains share one sample of origin, sequenced in a study of identical twins. From the 5' RACE reads, TCRdb called clonotypes with MiXCR, one entry per CDR3 protein. The sample has hundreds of thousands of distinct CDR3 sequences; 11% to 15% are singletons. The sequenced sample consisted of memory (CD45RO+) T cells sorted from blood. The source is a woman younger than 30 in good health.

This clonotype has a handful of counts. This chain uses TRBV12-3 or TRBV12-4 with TRBJ2-1; 8 nucleotides line up with TRBD1. J was trimmed by 2 bases and V by 6 bases; bases with no gene match: 3. This CDR3 contains 14 residues. The DNA of the CDR3 is TGTGCCAGCAGGGTGACAGGGGCCTACAATGAGCAGTTCTTC. This encodes CASRVTGAYNEQFF.

This clonotype was observed many times. V gene TRBV7-9 combines with J gene TRBJ2-5; TRBD1 matches 7 bases. Germline trimming cut 0 bases from V and 4 bases from J; bases unmatched to any gene: 5. CDR3 length equals 15 residues. The V gene's germline CDR1 is SEHNR and CDR2 FQNEAQ (reference sequence). CDR3 residues: CASSLAGGMGETQYF. Written as DNA, the CDR3 is TGTGCCAGCAGCTTAGCAGGGGGCATGGGAGAGACCCAGTACTTC.

This clonotype has at least ten counts. V gene TRBV20-1 combines with J gene TRBJ1-2, with D uncertain. CDR1 DFQATT and CDR2 SNEGSKA come from the germline V gene (reference sequence). The V end lost 3 bases, the J end lost 12 bases, and 11 bases lay between the germline ends. The CDR3 has 10 amino acids. The CDR3 DNA reads as TGCAGTGCTAGGGCCCTCCTGCACACCTTC. Protein: CSARALLHTF.

A few counts support this clonotype. The V call is TRBV24-1, the J call TRBJ1-2; no clear D. Germline V gene sequence: CDR1 KGHDR, CDR2 SFDVKD. CDR3 length equals 12 residues. Deletions cut 2 bases from V and 5 bases from J, with 5 bases between. The CDR3 loop is CATSDSGYGYTF. The CDR3 nucleotides are TGTGCCACCAGTGATTCGGGATATGGCTACACCTTC.

The genes are TRBV4-2 and TRBJ2-3, with 13 bases identical to TRBD2. V shed 2 bases, J shed 4 bases, and the junction held 3 bases outside the gene matches. The CDR3 runs 16 residues. The germline V gene encodes CDR1 LGHNA and CDR2 YNFKEQ. The CDR3 here is CASSQTSGGGADTQYF. The CDR3, as DNA: TGTGCCAGCAGCCAAACTAGCGGGGGGGGCGCAGATACGCAGTATTTT.